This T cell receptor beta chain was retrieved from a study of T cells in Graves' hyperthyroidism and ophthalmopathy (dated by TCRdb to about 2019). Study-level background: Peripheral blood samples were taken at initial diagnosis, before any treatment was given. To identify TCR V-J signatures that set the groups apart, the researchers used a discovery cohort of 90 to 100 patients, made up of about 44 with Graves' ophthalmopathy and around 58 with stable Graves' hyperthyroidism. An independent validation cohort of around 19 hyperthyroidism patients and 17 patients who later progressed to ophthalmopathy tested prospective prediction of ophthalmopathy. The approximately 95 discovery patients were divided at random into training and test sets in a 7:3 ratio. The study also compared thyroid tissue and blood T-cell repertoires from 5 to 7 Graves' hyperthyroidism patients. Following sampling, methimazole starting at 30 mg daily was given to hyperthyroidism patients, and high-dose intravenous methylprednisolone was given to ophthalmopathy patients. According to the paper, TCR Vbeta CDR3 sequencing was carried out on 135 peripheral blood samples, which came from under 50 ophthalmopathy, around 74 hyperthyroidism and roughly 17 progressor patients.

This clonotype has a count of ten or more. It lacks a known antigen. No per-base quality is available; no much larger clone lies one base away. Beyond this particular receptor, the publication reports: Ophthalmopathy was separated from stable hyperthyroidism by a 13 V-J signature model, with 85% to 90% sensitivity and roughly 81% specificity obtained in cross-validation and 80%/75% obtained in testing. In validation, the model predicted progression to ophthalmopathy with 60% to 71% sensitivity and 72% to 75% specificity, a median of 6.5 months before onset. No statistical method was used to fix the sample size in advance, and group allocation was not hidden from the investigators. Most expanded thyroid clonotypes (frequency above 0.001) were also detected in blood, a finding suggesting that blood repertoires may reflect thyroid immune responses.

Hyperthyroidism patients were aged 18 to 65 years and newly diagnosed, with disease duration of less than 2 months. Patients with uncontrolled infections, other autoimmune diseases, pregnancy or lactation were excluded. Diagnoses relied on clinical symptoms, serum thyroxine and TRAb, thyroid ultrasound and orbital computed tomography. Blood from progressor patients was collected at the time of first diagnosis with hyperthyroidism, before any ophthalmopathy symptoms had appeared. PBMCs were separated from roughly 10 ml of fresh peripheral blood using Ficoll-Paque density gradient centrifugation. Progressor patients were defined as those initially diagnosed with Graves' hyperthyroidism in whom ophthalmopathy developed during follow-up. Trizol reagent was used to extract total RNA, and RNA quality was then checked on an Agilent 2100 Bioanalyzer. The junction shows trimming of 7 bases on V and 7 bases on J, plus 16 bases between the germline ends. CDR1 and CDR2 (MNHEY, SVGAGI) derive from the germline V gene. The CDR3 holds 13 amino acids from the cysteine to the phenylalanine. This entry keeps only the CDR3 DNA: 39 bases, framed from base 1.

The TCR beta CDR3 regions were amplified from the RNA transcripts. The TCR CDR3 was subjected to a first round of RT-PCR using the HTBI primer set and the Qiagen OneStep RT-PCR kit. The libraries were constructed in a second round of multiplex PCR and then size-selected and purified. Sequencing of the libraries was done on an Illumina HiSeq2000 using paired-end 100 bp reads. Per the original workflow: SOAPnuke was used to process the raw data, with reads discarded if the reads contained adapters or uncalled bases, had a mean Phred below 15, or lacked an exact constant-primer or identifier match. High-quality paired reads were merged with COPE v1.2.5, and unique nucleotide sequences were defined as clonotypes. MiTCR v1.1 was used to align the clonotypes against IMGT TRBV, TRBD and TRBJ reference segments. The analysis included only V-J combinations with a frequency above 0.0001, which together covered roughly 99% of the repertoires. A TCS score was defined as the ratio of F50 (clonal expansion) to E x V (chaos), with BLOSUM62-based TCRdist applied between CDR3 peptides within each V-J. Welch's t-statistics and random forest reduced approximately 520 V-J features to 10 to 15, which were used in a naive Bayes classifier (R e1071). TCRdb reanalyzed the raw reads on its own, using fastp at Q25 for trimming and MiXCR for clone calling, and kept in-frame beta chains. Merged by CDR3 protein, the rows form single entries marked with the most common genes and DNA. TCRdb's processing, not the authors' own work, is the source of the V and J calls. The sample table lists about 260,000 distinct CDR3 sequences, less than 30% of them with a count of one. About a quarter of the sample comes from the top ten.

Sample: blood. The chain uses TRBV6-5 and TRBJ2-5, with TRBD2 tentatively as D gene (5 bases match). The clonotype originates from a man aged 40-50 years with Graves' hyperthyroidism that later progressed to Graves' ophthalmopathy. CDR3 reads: CASKLSAEGTQYF. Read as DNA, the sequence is TGTGCCAGCAAACTGTCAGCGGAAGGGACCCAGTACTTC.